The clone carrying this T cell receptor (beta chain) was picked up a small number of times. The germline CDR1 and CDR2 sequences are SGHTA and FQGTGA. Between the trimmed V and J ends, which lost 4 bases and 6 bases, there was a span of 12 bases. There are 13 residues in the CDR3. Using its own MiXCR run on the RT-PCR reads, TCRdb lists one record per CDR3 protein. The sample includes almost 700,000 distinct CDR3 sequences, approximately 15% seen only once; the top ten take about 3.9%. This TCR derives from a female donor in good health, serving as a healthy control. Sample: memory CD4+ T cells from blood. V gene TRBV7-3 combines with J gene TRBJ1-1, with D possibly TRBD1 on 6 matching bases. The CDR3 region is CASSSAPGAEAFF. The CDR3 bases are TGTGCCAGCAGCTCCGCTCCAGGGGCTGAAGCTTTCTTT.